These T cell receptor beta chains were read from a single sample in a study of cytomegalovirus exposure and HLA in healthy donors. TCRdb's table, derived via immunoSEQ multiplex PCR, lists solely in-frame clones and lacks some. The profile covers about 100,000 clones, with 79% appearing a single time and roughly 3.7% taken by the ten largest. The sequenced sample consisted of PBMCs. The receptor set was obtained from a female donor in good health and CMV-seropositive. CDR3s include the opening cysteine and the closing phenylalanine or tryptophan. The D gene is left open where the match is weak. Only part of the rows carry a size: once, few, many, or a class if the clone is expanded.

d_call: NA
clone_size: NA
v_call: TRBV7-2
j_call: TRBJ2-7
cdr3_nt: TGTGCCAGCAGCTTAGTAGGGACTGGGGCTTACTCCTACGAGCAGTACTTC
cdr3_aa: CASSLVGTGAYSYEQYF

d_call: NA
clone_size: NA
v_call: TRBV5-1
j_call: TRBJ2-3
cdr3_nt: TGCGCCAGCAGCTTGGGTAGCGGAGTTAGCACAGATACGCAGTATTTT
cdr3_aa: CASSLGSGVSTDTQYF

d_call: NA
clone_size: NA
v_call: TRBV18
j_call: TRBJ2-3
cdr3_nt: TGTGCCAGCTCACCACCGGTCGAGGCAGATACGCAGTATTTT
cdr3_aa: CASSPPVEADTQYF

d_call: TRBD1
clone_size: NA
v_call: TRBV2
j_call: TRBJ2-7
cdr3_nt: TGTGCCAGCGGTTGGGACAGGGAGGGGCACGAGCAGTACTTC
cdr3_aa: CASGWDREGHEQYF

d_call: NA
clone_size: NA
v_call: TRBV7-2
j_call: TRBJ1-1
cdr3_nt: TGTGCCAGCAGCCGGCGGCAGGGAGGTGAAGCTTTCTTT
cdr3_aa: CASSRRQGGEAFF

d_call: TRBD2
clone_size: NA
v_call: TRBV5-1
j_call: TRBJ2-2
cdr3_nt: TGCGCCAGCAGCGCCCCTAGCGGGGGGGCCTACGGGGAGCTGTTTTTT
cdr3_aa: CASSAPSGGAYGELFF

d_call: TRBD1
clone_size: NA
v_call: TRBV15
j_call: TRBJ2-5
cdr3_nt: TGTGCCACCAGCAGTAACCGGGACAGGGGTGCCGAGACCCAGTACTTC
cdr3_aa: CATSSNRDRGAETQYF

d_call: TRBD1
clone_size: NA
v_call: TRBV19
j_call: TRBJ2-5
cdr3_nt: TGTGCCAGTAGTATTACAGGGGCGAAGACCCAGTACTTC
cdr3_aa: CASSITGAKTQYF

d_call: NA
clone_size: NA
v_call: TRBV5-1
j_call: TRBJ2-7
cdr3_nt: TGCGCCAGCAGCTTGCCTACTCACGGGAAAGGCTACGAGCAGTACTTC
cdr3_aa: CASSLPTHGKGYEQYF

d_call: NA
clone_size: NA
v_call: TRBV7-9
j_call: TRBJ2-1
cdr3_nt: TGTTCCAGCAGCTTAGGTCCCGACAGTTACAATGAGCAGTTCTTC
cdr3_aa: CSSSLGPDSYNEQFF

d_call: TRBD2
clone_size: NA
v_call: TRBV2
j_call: TRBJ2-2
cdr3_nt: TGTGCCAGCAGCCAGACTAGCAGAAACACCGGGGAGCTGTTTTTT
cdr3_aa: CASSQTSRNTGELFF

d_call: TRBD1
clone_size: NA
v_call: TRBV30
j_call: TRBJ1-2
cdr3_nt: TGTGCCTCCCACAGGGGGGAGGGCTATGGCTACACCTTC
cdr3_aa: CASHRGEGYGYTF

d_call: NA
clone_size: NA
v_call: TRBV14
j_call: TRBJ1-1
cdr3_nt: TGTGCCAGCAGCCAGGTGTGGGGGCTGTCTGAAGCTTTCTTT
cdr3_aa: CASSQVWGLSEAFF

d_call: NA
clone_size: NA
v_call: TRBV9
j_call: TRBJ1-2
cdr3_nt: TGTGCCAGCAGCGTAGAGCAGGTGGGCTATGGCTACACCTTC
cdr3_aa: CASSVEQVGYGYTF

d_call: NA
clone_size: NA
v_call: TRBV18
j_call: TRBJ1-5
cdr3_nt: TGTGCCAGCTCACCCGACCGGGGAAATAGCAATCAGCCCCAGCATTTT
cdr3_aa: CASSPDRGNSNQPQHF

d_call: NA
clone_size: NA
v_call: TRBV14
j_call: TRBJ2-1
cdr3_nt: TGTGCCAGCAGCCGCTTACAGGGATCTGGAAATGAGCAGTTCTTC
cdr3_aa: CASSRLQGSGNEQFF

d_call: TRBD2
clone_size: few
v_call: TRBV4-3
j_call: TRBJ2-1
cdr3_nt: TGCGCCAGCAGCCAATCTAGCGGGGGGGCCTACAATGAGCAGTTCTTC
cdr3_aa: CASSQSSGGAYNEQFF

d_call: NA
clone_size: NA
v_call: TRBV5-1
j_call: TRBJ1-2
cdr3_nt: TGCGCCAGCAGCTTGGAAGGGGAATATGGCTACACCTTC
cdr3_aa: CASSLEGEYGYTF

d_call: TRBD1
clone_size: NA
v_call: TRBV23-1
j_call: TRBJ1-1
cdr3_nt: TGCGCCAGCAGTCATCTAAGATGGGACAGGGAAGTACCTATGAACACTGAAGCTTTCTTT
cdr3_aa: CASSHLRWDREVPMNTEAFF

d_call: TRBD1
clone_size: NA
v_call: TRBV6-5
j_call: TRBJ2-7
cdr3_nt: TGTGCCAGCAGTTATTCGACAGGGGGGAGCTACGAGCAGTACTTC
cdr3_aa: CASSYSTGGSYEQYF

d_call: NA
clone_size: NA
v_call: TRBV6-6
j_call: TRBJ2-6
cdr3_nt: TGTGCCAGCAGTTCCAACAGGGACTCTGGGGCCAACGTCCTGACTTTC
cdr3_aa: CASSSNRDSGANVLTF

d_call: NA
clone_size: NA
v_call: TRBV7-9
j_call: TRBJ2-2
cdr3_nt: TGTGCCAGCAGCTTACTAGCCGGGGAGCTGTTTTTT
cdr3_aa: CASSLLAGELFF

d_call: TRBD1
clone_size: NA
v_call: TRBV9
j_call: TRBJ1-4
cdr3_nt: TGTGCCAGCAGCGTCGGGACAGGGTTCGCAACTAATGAAAAACTGTTTTTT
cdr3_aa: CASSVGTGFATNEKLFF

d_call: NA
clone_size: NA
v_call: TRBV5-5
j_call: TRBJ1-1
cdr3_nt: TGTGCCAGCAGCTCGAACAGCGGTTACACTGAAGCTTTCTTT
cdr3_aa: CASSSNSGYTEAFF

d_call: TRBD2
clone_size: NA
v_call: TRBV7-2
j_call: TRBJ2-4
cdr3_nt: TGTGCCAGCAGCTCCCAGCGGGGCAAAAACATTCAGTACTTC
cdr3_aa: CASSSQRGKNIQYF

d_call: TRBD1
clone_size: once
v_call: TRBV6-6
j_call: TRBJ1-1
cdr3_nt: TGTGCCAGCAGTTACTGGACAGGGGGCGGTGAAGCTTTCTTT
cdr3_aa: CASSYWTGGGEAFF

d_call: NA
clone_size: NA
v_call: TRBV21-1
j_call: TRBJ1-1
cdr3_nt: TGTGCCAGCAGCAAAGAGGAGGGTCCTGAAGCTTTCTTT
cdr3_aa: CASSKEEGPEAFF